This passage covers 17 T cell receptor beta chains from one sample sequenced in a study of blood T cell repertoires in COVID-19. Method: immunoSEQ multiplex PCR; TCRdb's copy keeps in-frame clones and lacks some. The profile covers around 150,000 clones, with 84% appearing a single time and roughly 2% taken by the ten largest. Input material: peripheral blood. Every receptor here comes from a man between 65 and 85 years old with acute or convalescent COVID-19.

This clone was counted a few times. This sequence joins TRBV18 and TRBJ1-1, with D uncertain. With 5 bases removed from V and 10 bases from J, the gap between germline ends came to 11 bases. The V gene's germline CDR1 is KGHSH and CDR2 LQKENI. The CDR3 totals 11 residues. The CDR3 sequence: CASSERDSAFF. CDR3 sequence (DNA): TGTGCCAGCTCAGAACGGGATTCAGCTTTCTTT.

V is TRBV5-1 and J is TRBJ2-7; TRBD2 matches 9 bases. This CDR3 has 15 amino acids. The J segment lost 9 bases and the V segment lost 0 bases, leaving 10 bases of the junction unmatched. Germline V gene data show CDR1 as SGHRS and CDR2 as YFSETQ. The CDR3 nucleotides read TGCGCCAGCAGCTTGGCCCCTAGCGGGATCCGCGGGCAGTACTTC. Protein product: CASSLAPSGIRGQYF.

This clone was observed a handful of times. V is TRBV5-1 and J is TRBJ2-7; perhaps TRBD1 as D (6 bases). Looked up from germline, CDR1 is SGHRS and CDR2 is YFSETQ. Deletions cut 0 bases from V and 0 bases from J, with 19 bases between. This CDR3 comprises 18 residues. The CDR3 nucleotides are TGCGCCAGCAGCTTGGGCCCCGCCTTGAAACAGGGCTCCTACGAGCAGTACTTC. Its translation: CASSLGPALKQGSYEQYF.

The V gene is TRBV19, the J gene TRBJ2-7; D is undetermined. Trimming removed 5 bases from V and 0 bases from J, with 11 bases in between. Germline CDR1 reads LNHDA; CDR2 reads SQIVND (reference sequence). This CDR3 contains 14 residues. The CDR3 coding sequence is TGTGCCAGTAGTGCAGTCTGGAGCTCCTACGAGCAGTACTTC. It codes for CASSAVWSSYEQYF.

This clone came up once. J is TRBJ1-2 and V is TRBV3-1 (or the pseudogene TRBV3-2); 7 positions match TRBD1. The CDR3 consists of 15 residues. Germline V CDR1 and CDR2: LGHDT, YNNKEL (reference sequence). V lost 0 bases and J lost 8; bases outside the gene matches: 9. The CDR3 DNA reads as TGTGCCAGCAGCCAAGATATTGAGACAGGGAACGGCTACACCTTC. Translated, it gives CASSQDIETGNGYTF.

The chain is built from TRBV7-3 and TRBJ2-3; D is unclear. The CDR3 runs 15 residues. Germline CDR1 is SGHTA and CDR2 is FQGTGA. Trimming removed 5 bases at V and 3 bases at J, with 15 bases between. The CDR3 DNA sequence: TGTGCCAGCAGCGCAGTCGCAAGTTGGACAGATACGCAGTATTTT. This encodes CASSAVASWTDTQYF. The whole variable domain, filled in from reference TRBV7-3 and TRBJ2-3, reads GAGVSQTPSNKVTEKGKYVELRCDPISGHTALYWYRQSLGQGPEFLIYFQGTGAADDSGLPNDRFFAVRPEGSVSTLKIQRTERGDSAVYLCASSAVASWTDTQYFGPGTRLTVL.

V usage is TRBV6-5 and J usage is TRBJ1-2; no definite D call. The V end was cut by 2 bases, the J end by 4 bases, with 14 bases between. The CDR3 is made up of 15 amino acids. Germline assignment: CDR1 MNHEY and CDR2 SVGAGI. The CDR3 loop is CASSYTRHWSYGYTF. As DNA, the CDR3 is TGTGCCAGCAGTTACACTAGACACTGGTCCTATGGCTACACCTTC.

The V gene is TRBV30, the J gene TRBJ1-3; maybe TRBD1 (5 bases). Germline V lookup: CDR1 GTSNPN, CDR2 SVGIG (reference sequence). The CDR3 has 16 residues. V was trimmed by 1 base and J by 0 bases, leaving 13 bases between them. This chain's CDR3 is CAWSGTSSPSGNTIYF. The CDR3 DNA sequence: TGTGCCTGGAGTGGGACAAGCTCTCCCTCTGGAAACACCATATATTTT.

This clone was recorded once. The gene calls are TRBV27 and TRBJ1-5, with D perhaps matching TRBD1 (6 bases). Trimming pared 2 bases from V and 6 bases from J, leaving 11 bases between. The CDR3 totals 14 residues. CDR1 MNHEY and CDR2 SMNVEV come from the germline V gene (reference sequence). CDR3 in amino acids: CASSLMGAGQPQHF. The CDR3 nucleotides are TGTGCCAGCAGTTTAATGGGGGCAGGTCAGCCCCAGCATTTT.

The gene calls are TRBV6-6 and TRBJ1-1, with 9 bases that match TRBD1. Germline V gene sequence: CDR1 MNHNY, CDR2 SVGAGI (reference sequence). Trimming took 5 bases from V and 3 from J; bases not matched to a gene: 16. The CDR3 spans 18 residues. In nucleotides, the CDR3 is TGTGCCAGCAGTCCGTTATGGGACAGGGTCAACTACGACACTGAAGCTTTCTTT. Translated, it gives CASSPLWDRVNYDTEAFF.

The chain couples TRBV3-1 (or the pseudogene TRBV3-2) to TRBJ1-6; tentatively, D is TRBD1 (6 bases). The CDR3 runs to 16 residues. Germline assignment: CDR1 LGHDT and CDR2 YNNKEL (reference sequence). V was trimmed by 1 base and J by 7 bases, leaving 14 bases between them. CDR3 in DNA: TGTGCCAGCAGCCAAGCCCGAGACAGGCAAAATTCACCCCTCCACTTT. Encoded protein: CASSQARDRQNSPLHF.

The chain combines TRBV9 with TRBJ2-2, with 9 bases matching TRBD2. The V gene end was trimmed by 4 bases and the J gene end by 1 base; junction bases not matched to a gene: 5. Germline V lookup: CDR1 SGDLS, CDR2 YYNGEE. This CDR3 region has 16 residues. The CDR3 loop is CASSPGTSRNTGELFF. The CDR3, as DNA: TGTGCCAGCAGCCCAGGGACTAGCAGGAACACCGGGGAGCTGTTTTTT.

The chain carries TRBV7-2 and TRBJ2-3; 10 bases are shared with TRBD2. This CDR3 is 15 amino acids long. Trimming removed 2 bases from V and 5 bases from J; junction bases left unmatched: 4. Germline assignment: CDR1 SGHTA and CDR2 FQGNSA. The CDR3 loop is CASSLSGGDGDTQYF. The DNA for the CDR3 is TGTGCCAGCAGCTTAAGCGGGGGGGATGGAGATACGCAGTATTTT.

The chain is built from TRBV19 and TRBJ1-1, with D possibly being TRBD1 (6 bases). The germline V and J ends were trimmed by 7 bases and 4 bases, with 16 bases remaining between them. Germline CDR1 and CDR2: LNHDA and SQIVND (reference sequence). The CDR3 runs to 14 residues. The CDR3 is CASIPRGHRTEAFF. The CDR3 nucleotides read TGTGCCAGTATTCCCAGGGGTCATCGCACTGAAGCTTTCTTT.

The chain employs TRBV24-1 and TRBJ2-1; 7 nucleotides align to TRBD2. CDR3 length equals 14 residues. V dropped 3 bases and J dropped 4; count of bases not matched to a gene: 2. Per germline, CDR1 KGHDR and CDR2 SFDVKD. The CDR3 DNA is TGTGCCACCAGTGATGGGGGACTATACAATGAGCAGTTCTTC. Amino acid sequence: CATSDGGLYNEQFF.

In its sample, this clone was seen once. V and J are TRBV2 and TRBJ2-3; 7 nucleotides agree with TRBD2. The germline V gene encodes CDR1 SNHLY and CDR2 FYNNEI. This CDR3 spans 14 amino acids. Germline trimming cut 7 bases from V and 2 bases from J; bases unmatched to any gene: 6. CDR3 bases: TGTGCCAGCACCCCCGGGAGGACCACAGATACGCAGTATTTT. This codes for CASTPGRTTDTQYF.

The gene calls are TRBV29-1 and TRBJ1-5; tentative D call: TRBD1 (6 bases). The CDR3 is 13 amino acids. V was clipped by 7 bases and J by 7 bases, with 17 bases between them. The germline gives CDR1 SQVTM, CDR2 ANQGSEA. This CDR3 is CSATVGGGQPQHF. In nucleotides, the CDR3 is TGCAGCGCCACCGTAGGGGGTGGGCAGCCCCAGCATTTT.